This record looks at one TCR beta chain sequence and its context. Its antigen is currently unknown. This sample is part of a study of T cell repertoires in cytomegalovirus infection. Whole-study context: CMV epitopes in the study were HLA-C-restricted (recently identified) and HLA-B-restricted (well studied). Based on public TCR beta signatures, there were indications of CMV infection and of a matching HLA type. Study-level findings and limits: Clonotypes of TCR beta that were HLA-C-restricted and CMV-specific dominated the ex vivo response.

TCRdb reprocessed the reads with MiXCR, giving one entry per CDR3 protein. The sample consists of about 480,000 distinct CDR3 sequences, 30% to 40% of them appearing once. Germline assignment: CDR1 SEHNR and CDR2 FQNEAQ (reference sequence). CDR3 length: 19 residues. V was pared by 4 bases and J by 2 bases, with 12 bases of the junction left unmatched. The rearrangement uses TRBV7-9 and TRBJ2-1; 12 nucleotides agree with TRBD2. This clonotype was sampled from a human donor in good health (CMV status not recorded). Some clones in this sample may be carry-over from other donors' samples. The sequencing used cultured PBMCs, collected from culture after CMV antigen stimulation. The CDR3 DNA reads as TGTGCCAGCAGCTCGTCGGGAAGACTAGCGGGAGTGACCTACAATGAGCAGTTCTTC. Protein product: CASSSSGRLAGVTYNEQFF.